The 22 T cell receptor beta chains below come from one sample, sequenced in a study of blood T cells in healthy people across ages. A J-beta primer mix and a sample-barcoded 5' primer were used in a second PCR of roughly 7 to 12 cycles. TCRdb reprocessed the 5' RACE reads with MiXCR, giving one entry per CDR3 protein. The profile shows approximately 1,700,000 distinct CDR3 sequences, roughly 43% of them singletons. The sample comprised blood. Receptors originate from a human donor in good health.

Here the CDR3 DNA reads TGCAGTGCTGAACTGGGGGGTGGTGGCTCCTACAATGAGCAGTTCTTC. Amino acid sequence: CSAELGGGGSYNEQFF. This sequence joins TRBV20-1 and TRBJ2-1; tentatively, D is TRBD2 (6 bases). Trimming shortened V by 5 bases and J by 0 bases, and 17 bases separated the two germline ends. The CDR3 runs 16 residues. Germline V gene sequence: CDR1 DFQATT, CDR2 SNEGSKA (reference sequence).

The chain uses TRBV10-3 and TRBJ2-7; TRBD2 might be the D (5 bases). The V gene lost 5 bases and the J gene lost 2 bases, with 22 bases spanning the gap. This CDR3 is built from 17 residues. The germline CDR1 and CDR2 sequences are ENHRY and SYGVKD. CDR3 residues: CAISKRAGPDLTYEQYF. CDR3 sequence (DNA): TGTGCCATCAGTAAGAGGGCAGGCCCCGACCTAACCTACGAGCAGTACTTC.

The genes are TRBV6-4 and TRBJ1-1; perhaps TRBD1 as D (5 bases). Looked up from germline, CDR1 is MRHNA and CDR2 is SNTAGT. The CDR3 is made up of 17 amino acids. The V end was cut by 2 bases, the J end by 3 bases, with 19 bases between. The CDR3, as DNA: TGTGCCAGCAGTGACCCGAGGGACCGCCTGGGTGACACTGAAGCTTTCTTT. Translating it yields CASSDPRDRLGDTEAFF.

This clonotype was found a few times. The chain combines TRBV7-2 with TRBJ2-5; D remains unclear. Trimming cost V 4 bases and J 5 bases, with 14 bases left between them. In germline, CDR1 is SGHTA, CDR2 FQGNSA. The CDR3 is made up of 14 amino acids. DNA of the CDR3: TGTGCCAGCAGCTCCCCGGGTTTTAGGGAGACCCAGTACTTC. Protein sequence: CASSSPGFRETQYF.

This sequence joins TRBV7-2 and TRBJ2-3; D is tentatively TRBD1 or TRBD2 (5 bases each). The V gene's germline CDR1 is SGHTA and CDR2 FQGNSA. V was pared by 2 bases and J by 4 bases, with 13 bases between. The CDR3 is 15 residues long. The CDR3 DNA reads as TGTGCCAGCAGCTTACTGGGGGATAAGGCAGATACGCAGTATTTT. Its translation: CASSLLGDKADTQYF. Full variable domain (rest looked up from reference TRBV7-2 and TRBJ2-3): GAGVSQSPSNKVTEKGKDVELRCDPISGHTALYWYRQSLGQGLEFLIYFQGNSAPDKSGLPSDRFSAERTGGSVSTLTIQRTQQEDSAVYLCASSLLGDKADTQYFGPGTRLTVL.

This clonotype was counted a few times. This sequence joins TRBV12-5 and TRBJ1-5; maybe TRBD1 (6 bases). Germline lookup yields CDR1 LGHNT and CDR2 FRNRAP. V lost 1 base and J lost 0, with 25 bases in between. CDR3 length: 21 amino acids. CDR3 sequence reads: CASGLAQRGGLLTHSNQPQHF. The CDR3 DNA is TGTGCTAGTGGTTTGGCCCAGAGAGGGGGGCTGTTAACTCATAGCAATCAGCCCCAGCATTTT.

In its sample, this clonotype was seen a few times. The rearrangement joins TRBV12-5 to TRBJ1-4; the D is unclear. This CDR3 contains 13 residues. Trimming cost V 6 bases and J 8 bases, with 13 bases left between them. Germline V gene sequence: CDR1 LGHNT, CDR2 FRNRAP. The CDR3 region has the DNA TGTGCTAGTGGGGACTTCGGAGGAGAAAAACTGTTTTTT. It is translated as CASGDFGGEKLFF.

A single count supports this clonotype. The chain is built from TRBV7-2 and TRBJ2-1, with D unresolved. Germline values: CDR1 SGHTA, CDR2 FQGNSA. Deletions cut 4 bases from V and 6 bases from J, with 13 bases between. CDR3 length: 14 residues. CDR3 bases: TGTGCCAGCAGCTCTAGGGTCCTCGGCAATGAGCAGTTCTTC. Translation: CASSSRVLGNEQFF.

The J gene is TRBJ2-7, the V gene TRBV4-1; the match to TRBD1 covers 7 bases. With V trimmed by 3 bases and J by 2 bases, 7 bases remained unmatched. The length of the CDR3 is 15 residues. CDR1 and CDR2 from the germline V gene are MGHRA and YSYEKL. The CDR3 DNA reads TGCGCCAGCAGCCAGACAGGGATTGGGACCTACGAGCAGTACTTC. Translated: CASSQTGIGTYEQYF.

This clonotype was seen a handful of times. The chain has TRBV6-5 and TRBJ1-2, with 7 bases identical to TRBD1. Per germline, CDR1 MNHEY and CDR2 SVGAGI. This CDR3 region has 14 residues. With 10 bases clipped from V and 7 bases from J, the junction kept 15 bases outside the gene matches. This chain's CDR3 is CATLRPDRAGGYTF. The CDR3 nucleotides are TGTGCCACTCTACGTCCTGACAGGGCTGGTGGCTACACCTTC.

This chain links TRBV7-3 with TRBJ2-4; the match to TRBD2 covers 7 bases. The better agreement between TRBJ2-7 and the DNA end casts doubt on the J call. This CDR3 has 13 amino acids. CDR1 and CDR2 (germline): SGHTA, FQGTGA. Here the CDR3 reads CASSRGVHYEQYF. CDR3 DNA: TGTGCCAGCAGTCGGGGGGTTCACTACGAGCAGTACTTC.

The chain combines TRBV18 with TRBJ2-3; D not resolved. This CDR3 contains 16 residues. The germline gives CDR1 KGHSH, CDR2 LQKENI. The germline V and J ends were trimmed by 2 bases and 0 bases, with 12 bases remaining between them. The CDR3: CASSPKQQTSTDTQYF. In DNA form, the CDR3 reads TGTGCCAGCTCACCAAAACAACAAACTAGCACAGATACGCAGTATTTT.

This clonotype came up a few times. CDR3: CSVERVRSTQYF. CDR3 DNA sequence: TGCAGCGTTGAGCGTGTTCGTTCGACCCAGTACTTC. V gene TRBV29-1 combines with J gene TRBJ2-5; D not certain. Trimming pared 3 bases from V and 7 bases from J, leaving 12 bases between. There are 12 residues in the CDR3. The germline CDR1 and CDR2 sequences are SQVTM and ANQGSEA.

This clonotype was seen once. The rearrangement joins TRBV27 to TRBJ2-5; weak D call: TRBD1 (6 bases). The germline gives CDR1 MNHEY, CDR2 SMNVEV (reference sequence). Trimming left V 8 bases short and J 5 bases short, with 15 bases between. The CDR3 loop spans 13 amino acids. The CDR3 region has the DNA TGTGCCAGCGGGCGCAGGGGTGGCGAGACCCAGTACTTC. It yields the protein CASGRRGGETQYF.

The V call is TRBV27, the J call TRBJ1-2, with 11 bases identical to TRBD1. Germline V gives CDR1 MNHEY, CDR2 SMNVEV (reference sequence). The CDR3 extends over 15 amino acids. After removal of 5 bases from V and 7 bases from J, the junction contained 9 bases not matched to a gene. DNA of the CDR3: TGTGCCAGCAGTCCCGATTCGGGACAGGGGGGTGGCTACACCTTC. Amino acids: CASSPDSGQGGGYTF.

The chain employs TRBV12-3 or TRBV12-4 and TRBJ1-1, with TRBD1 matching over 9 bases. The CDR3 is made up of 13 amino acids. V was pared by 7 bases and J by 8 bases, with 8 bases of the junction left unmatched. CDR3 DNA: TGTGCCAGCAACCAGGGACAGGGTAGGGAAGCTTTCTTT. Its translation is CASNQGQGREAFF.

The chain uses TRBV2 and TRBJ2-1; D not certain. The J call is uncertain, as TRBJ2-7 better fits the DNA end. The CDR3 is made up of 13 amino acids. Germline V CDR1 and CDR2: SNHLY, FYNNEI. DNA for the CDR3: TGTGCCAGCCAGCTAGAAGCCTCCTACGAGCAGTACTTC. This translates into CASQLEASYEQYF.

This clonotype was counted only a few times. This chain joins TRBV9 and TRBJ1-1; D is unclear. The CDR3 consists of 12 residues. Germline V CDR1 and CDR2: SGDLS, YYNGEE. Trimming took off 6 bases at V and 5 bases at J, with 11 bases between the two ends. CDR3 loop: CASTSPRTEAFF. The CDR3, as DNA: TGTGCCAGCACCTCACCGCGAACTGAAGCTTTCTTT.

V usage is TRBV7-3 and J usage is TRBJ1-6, with D perhaps matching TRBD1 (6 bases). CDR1 is SGHTA and CDR2 is FQGTGA in the germline V gene. CDR3 size: 16 residues. V lost 5 bases and J lost 7, with 18 bases in between. The CDR3 bases are TGTGCCAGCAGCCGTTTCGCAGGCCAGGGGAATTCACCCCTCCACTTT. Protein product: CASSRFAGQGNSPLHF.

This rearrangement joins TRBV29-1 to TRBJ2-1; tentative D call: TRBD2 (5 bases). With 2 bases removed from V and 9 bases from J, the gap between germline ends came to 11 bases. The CDR3 runs 12 residues. Per germline, CDR1 SQVTM and CDR2 ANQGSEA. The CDR3 sequence: CSVERRGIEQFF. For the CDR3, the DNA is TGCAGCGTTGAAAGACGGGGAATTGAGCAGTTCTTC.

The chain has TRBV7-9 and TRBJ1-4; 11 nucleotides align to TRBD1. V was clipped by 4 bases and J by 6 bases; unmatched bases: 4. The CDR3 sequence is 15 residues long. CDR1 SEHNR and CDR2 FQNEAQ come from the germline V gene (reference sequence). The CDR3 sequence is CASSWTGGAYEKLFF. In DNA, the CDR3 is TGTGCCAGCAGCTGGACAGGGGGCGCATATGAAAAACTGTTTTTT.

The sample holds a few counts of this clonotype. The genes are TRBV20-1 and TRBJ2-1; 9 positions agree with TRBD2. The CDR3 consists of 14 residues. Trimming removed 3 bases from V and 6 bases from J; junction bases left unmatched: 6. Germline CDR1 DFQATT, CDR2 SNEGSKA (reference sequence). The CDR3: CSARRGGLGNEQFF. CDR3 coding DNA: TGCAGTGCTAGGCGGGGGGGCCTGGGCAATGAGCAGTTCTTC.